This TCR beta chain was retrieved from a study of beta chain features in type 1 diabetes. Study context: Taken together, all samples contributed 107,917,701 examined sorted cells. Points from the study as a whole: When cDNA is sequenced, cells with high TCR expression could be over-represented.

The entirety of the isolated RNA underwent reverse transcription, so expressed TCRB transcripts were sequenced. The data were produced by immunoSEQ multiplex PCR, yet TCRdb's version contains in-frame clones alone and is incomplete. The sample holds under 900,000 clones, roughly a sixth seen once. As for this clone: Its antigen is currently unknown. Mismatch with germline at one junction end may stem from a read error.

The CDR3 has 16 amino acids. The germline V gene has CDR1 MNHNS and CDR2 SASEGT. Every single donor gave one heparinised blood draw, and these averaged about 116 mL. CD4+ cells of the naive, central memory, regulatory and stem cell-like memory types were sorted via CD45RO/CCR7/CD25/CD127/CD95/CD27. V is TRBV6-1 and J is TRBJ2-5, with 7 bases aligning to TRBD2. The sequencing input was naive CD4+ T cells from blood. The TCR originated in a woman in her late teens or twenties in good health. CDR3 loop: CAISGTDLAAQETQYF. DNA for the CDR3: TGTGCCATCAGTGGGACCGATCTAGCGGCCCAAGAGACCCAGTACTTC.